This T cell receptor beta chain appears in the sequencing data of a study of cytomegalovirus exposure and HLA in healthy donors. General study points: Among TCR sequences, most were rare, though some public TCRs appeared in many donors.

Trimming took 4 bases from V and 4 from J; bases not matched to a gene: 3. The CDR3 has 14 amino acids. Germline values: CDR1 ENHRY, CDR2 SYGVKD. The assay was immunoSEQ multiplex PCR, and TCRdb's table has in-frame clones only and misses some. Of about 140,000 clones listed, approximately 86% are singletons. To note about this clone: What it recognizes is unknown.

The source material was PBMCs. V and J are TRBV10-3 and TRBJ2-7; 11 nucleotides align to TRBD1. The TCR comes from a man between 18 and 29 years old in good health and CMV-seropositive. The chain's CDR3 is CAISAGQGGYEQYF. CDR3 nucleotide sequence: TGTGCCATCAGTGCGGGACAGGGGGGGTACGAGCAGTACTTC.